This paragraph covers one TCR beta chain sequence. The sample originates from a study of cytomegalovirus exposure and HLA in healthy donors. V lost 3 bases to trimming and J lost 3 bases, with 8 bases between them. Looked up from germline, CDR1 is SQVTM and CDR2 is ANQGSEA. The CDR3 is 13 amino acids. PCR amplification relied on 60 Vbeta primers (plus 13 Jbeta primers). The protocol was immunoSEQ multiplex PCR, while the TCRdb copy is restricted to in-frame clones and leaves out a portion. The sample yields about 150,000 clones, 79% seen once. This sequence originates from a woman aged 40 to 49 in good health and CMV-seropositive. This rearrangement joins TRBV29-1 to TRBJ2-2; no clear D gene. Sequenced material: PBMCs. CDR3 region: CSVEGSYTGELFF. CDR3 in DNA: TGCAGCGTTGAGGGCAGCTACACCGGGGAGCTGTTTTTT.